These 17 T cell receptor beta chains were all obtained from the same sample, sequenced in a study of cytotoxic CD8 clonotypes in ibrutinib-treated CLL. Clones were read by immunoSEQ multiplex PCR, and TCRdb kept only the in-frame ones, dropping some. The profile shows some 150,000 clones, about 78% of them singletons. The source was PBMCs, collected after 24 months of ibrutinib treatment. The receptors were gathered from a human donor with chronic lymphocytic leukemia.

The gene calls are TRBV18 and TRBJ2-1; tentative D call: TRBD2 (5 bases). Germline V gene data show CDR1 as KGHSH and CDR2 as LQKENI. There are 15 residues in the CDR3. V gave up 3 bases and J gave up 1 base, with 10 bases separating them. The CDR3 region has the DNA TGTGCCAGCTCACCTGGGAGCTGGTCCTACAATGAGCAGTTCTTC. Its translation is CASSPGSWSYNEQFF.

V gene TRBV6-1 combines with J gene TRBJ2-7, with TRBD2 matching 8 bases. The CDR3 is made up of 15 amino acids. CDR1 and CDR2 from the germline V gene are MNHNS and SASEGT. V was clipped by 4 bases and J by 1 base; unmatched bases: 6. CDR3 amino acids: CASSAHSGASYEQYF. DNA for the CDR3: TGTGCCAGCAGTGCCCATAGCGGGGCGTCCTACGAGCAGTACTTC.

The CDR3 region has the DNA TGCAGTGCCGGGACAGGGTACGAGCAGTACTTC. Its translation is CSAGTGYEQYF. V and J are TRBV20-1 and TRBJ2-7; TRBD1 matches at 9 bases. The CDR3 sequence is 11 residues long. V dropped 6 bases and J dropped 4; count of bases not matched to a gene: 1. Germline V gene sequence: CDR1 DFQATT, CDR2 SNEGSKA (reference sequence).

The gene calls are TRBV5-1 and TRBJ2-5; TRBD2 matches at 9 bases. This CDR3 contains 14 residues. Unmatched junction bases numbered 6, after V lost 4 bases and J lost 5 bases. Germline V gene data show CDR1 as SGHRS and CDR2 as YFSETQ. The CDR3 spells CASSPRSGGETQYF. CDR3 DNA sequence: TGCGCCAGCAGCCCCAGAAGCGGGGGGGAGACCCAGTACTTC.

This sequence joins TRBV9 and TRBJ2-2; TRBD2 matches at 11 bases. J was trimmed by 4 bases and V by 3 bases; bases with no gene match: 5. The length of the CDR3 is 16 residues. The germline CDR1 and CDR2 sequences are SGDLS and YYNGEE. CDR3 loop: CASSATSGKATGELFF. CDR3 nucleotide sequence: TGTGCCAGCAGCGCGACTAGCGGGAAGGCCACCGGGGAGCTGTTTTTT.

CDR3 in DNA: TGTGCCAGCACCTGGGTGGGCGCGGCAGATACGCAGTATTTT. Its protein product is CASTWVGAADTQYF. The genes are TRBV27 and TRBJ2-3; no clear D gene. V was clipped by 7 bases and J by 4 bases, with 15 bases between them. Germline CDR1 and CDR2: MNHEY and SMNVEV (reference sequence). The CDR3 totals 14 residues.

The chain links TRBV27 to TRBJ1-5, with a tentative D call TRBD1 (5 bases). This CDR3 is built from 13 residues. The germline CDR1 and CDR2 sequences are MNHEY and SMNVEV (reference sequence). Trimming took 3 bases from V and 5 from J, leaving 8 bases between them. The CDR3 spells CASSLGGDQPQHF. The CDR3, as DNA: TGTGCCAGCAGTTTGGGAGGGGATCAGCCCCAGCATTTT.

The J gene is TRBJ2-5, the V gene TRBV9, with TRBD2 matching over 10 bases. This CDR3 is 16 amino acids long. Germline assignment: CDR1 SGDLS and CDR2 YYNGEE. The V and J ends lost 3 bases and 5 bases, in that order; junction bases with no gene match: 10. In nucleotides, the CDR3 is TGTGCCAGCAGCGCCCACCAAGCGGGGGGGCGGGAGACCCAGTACTTC. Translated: CASSAHQAGGRETQYF. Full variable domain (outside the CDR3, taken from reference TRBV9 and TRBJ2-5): DSGVTQTPKHLITATGQRVTLRCSPRSGDLSVYWYQQSLDQGLQFLIQYYNGEERAKGNILERFSAQQFPDLHSELNLSSLELGDSALYFCASSAHQAGGRETQYFGPGTRLLVL.

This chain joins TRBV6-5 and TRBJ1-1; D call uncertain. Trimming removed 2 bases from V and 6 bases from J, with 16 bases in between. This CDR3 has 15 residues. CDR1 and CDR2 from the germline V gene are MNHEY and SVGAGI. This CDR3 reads CASSYAGRRASEAFF. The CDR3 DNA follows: TGTGCCAGCAGTTACGCAGGAAGGAGGGCCTCTGAAGCTTTCTTT.

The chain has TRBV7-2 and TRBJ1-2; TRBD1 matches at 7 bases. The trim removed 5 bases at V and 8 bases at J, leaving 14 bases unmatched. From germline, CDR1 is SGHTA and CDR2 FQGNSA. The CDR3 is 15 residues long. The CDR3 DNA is TGTGCCAGCAGCCCCAACAGGGGTAGGAACGGGGGCTACACCTTC. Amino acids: CASSPNRGRNGGYTF.

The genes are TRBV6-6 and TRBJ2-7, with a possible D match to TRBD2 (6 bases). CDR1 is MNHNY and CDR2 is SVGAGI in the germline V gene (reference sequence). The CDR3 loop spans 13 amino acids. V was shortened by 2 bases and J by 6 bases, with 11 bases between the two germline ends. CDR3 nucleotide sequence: TGTGCCAGCAGTTACCTGGCCGGGGGCGAGCAGTACTTC. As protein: CASSYLAGGEQYF.

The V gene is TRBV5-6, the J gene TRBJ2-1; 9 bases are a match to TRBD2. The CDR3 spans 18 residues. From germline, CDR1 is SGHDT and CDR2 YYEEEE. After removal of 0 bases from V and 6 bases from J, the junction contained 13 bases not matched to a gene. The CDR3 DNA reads TGTGCCAGCAGCTTGGGCCCTGGTATGGGACTAGCCTTCAATGAGCAGTTCTTC. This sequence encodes CASSLGPGMGLAFNEQFF.

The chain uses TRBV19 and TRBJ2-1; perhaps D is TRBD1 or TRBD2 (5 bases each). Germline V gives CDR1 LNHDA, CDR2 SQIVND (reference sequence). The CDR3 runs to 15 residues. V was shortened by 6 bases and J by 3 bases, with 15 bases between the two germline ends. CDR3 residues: CASRTPGPYYNEQFF. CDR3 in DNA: TGTGCCAGTAGAACTCCGGGACCCTACTACAATGAGCAGTTCTTC.

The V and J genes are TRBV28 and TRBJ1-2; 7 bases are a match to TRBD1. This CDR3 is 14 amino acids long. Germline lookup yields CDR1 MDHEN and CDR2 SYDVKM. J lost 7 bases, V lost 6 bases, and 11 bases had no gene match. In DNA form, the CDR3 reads TGTGCCAGCAGCCACCCCCAGGGGGAGGTTGGCTACACCTTC. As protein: CASSHPQGEVGYTF.

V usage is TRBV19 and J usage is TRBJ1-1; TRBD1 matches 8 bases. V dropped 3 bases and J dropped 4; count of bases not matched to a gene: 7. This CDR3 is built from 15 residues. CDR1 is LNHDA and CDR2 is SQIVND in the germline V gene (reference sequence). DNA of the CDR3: TGTGCCAGTAGTATGACGGACAGGGTGGGCACTGAAGCTTTCTTT. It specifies CASSMTDRVGTEAFF.

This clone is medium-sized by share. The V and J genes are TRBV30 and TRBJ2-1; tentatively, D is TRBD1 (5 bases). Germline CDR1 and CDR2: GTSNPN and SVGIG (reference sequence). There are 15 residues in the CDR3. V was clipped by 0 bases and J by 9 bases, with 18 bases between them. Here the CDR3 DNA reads TGTGCCTGGAGTGTACGGGTTGGCCACCAGGGTGAGCAGTTCTTC. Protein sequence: CAWSVRVGHQGEQFF.

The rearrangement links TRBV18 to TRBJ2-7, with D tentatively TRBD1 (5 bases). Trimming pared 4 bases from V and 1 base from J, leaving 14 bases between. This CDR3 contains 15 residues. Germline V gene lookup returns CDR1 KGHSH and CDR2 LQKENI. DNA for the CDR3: TGTGCCAGCTCACAAACGGACAAAATATCCTACGAGCAGTACTTC. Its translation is CASSQTDKISYEQYF.